These T cell receptor beta chains were read from a single sample in a study of read filtering for tumor transcriptome and immune sequencing. TCRdb analysed the reads with MiXCR anew, one entry per CDR3 protein. Among about 48,000 distinct CDR3 sequences listed, around a fifth were seen once. Sequencing input: a population of CD138-negative cells sorted from bone marrow. The receptor set was obtained from a donor aged 40 or over with multiple myeloma. Both conserved end residues are part of each CDR3. D genes are given only for firm matches. Clone size is not always given. Where it is, it says once, few, many or a class for expanded clones.

TRBD2 | TRBJ2-1 | TRBV18 | many | TGTGCCAGCTCACCCGGGACTAGCGGTCTCAATGAGCAGTTCTTC | CASSPGTSGLNEQFF
NA | TRBJ2-7 | TRBV24-1 | NA | TGTGCCACCAGTGATTTGGGCTTTCTGTACTTC | CATSDLGFLYF
NA | TRBJ1-5 | TRBV10-3 | many | TGTGCCATCAGTGAGTCGGGCAATCAGCCCCAGCATTTT | CAISESGNQPQHF
TRBD1 | TRBJ2-7 | TRBV6-6 | NA | TGTGCCAGCAGCCCCGGGACAGGGACACACGAGCAGTACTTC | CASSPGTGTHEQYF
TRBD1 | TRBJ1-4 | TRBV2 | NA | TGTGCCAGCAGTTCGGACAGGGTGGGGGCCGGTGAAAGACTGTTTTTT | CASSSDRVGAGERLFF
TRBD1 | TRBJ2-1 | TRBV7-3 | many | TGTGCCAGCAGCCCTACCGGGACAGGGCAAATCTTC | CASSPTGTGQIF
NA | TRBJ1-5 | TRBV5-1 | many | TGCGCCAGCAGCTTGGCCCCCCGCCAATTACAGCATTTT | CASSLAPRQLQHF
NA | TRBJ2-5 | TRBV9 | NA | TGTGCCAGCAGCGGCACAGGATTCCAAGAGACCCAGTACTTC | CASSGTGFQETQYF
NA | TRBJ2-1 | TRBV7-8 | NA | TGTGCCAGCAGCTTGCGGACATCCAATGAGCAGTTCTTC | CASSLRTSNEQFF
NA | TRBJ1-2 | TRBV30 | few | TGTGCCTGGAGTGCCCCCCCACACTATGGCTACACCTTC | CAWSAPPHYGYTF
NA | TRBJ2-2 | TRBV30 | many | TGTGCCTGGACCGTACCCGGGCCCGGGGAGCTGTTTTTT | CAWTVPGPGELFF
NA | TRBJ2-7 | TRBV5-1 | many | TGCGCCAGCAGCTCCCGGGACGGCGCCTACGAGCAGTACTTC | CASSSRDGAYEQYF
TRBD2 | TRBJ2-1 | TRBV7-3 | many | TGTGCCAGCAGCCCAAGCGGGAGGGCCGAGAATGAGCAGTTCTTC | CASSPSGRAENEQFF
TRBD1 | TRBJ2-5 | TRBV6-6 | NA | TGTGCCAGCAGTTTTGCACAGGGGGCTCGAGAGACCCAGTACTTC | CASSFAQGARETQYF
NA | TRBJ2-3 | TRBV29-1 | many | TGCAGCGTTGGGGGGGGCTCTGGCACAGATACGCAGTATTTT | CSVGGGSGTDTQYF
NA | TRBJ2-1 | TRBV4-1 | NA | TGCGCCAGCAGCCGCCCGGGTCGGGCGGCCTACAATAAGCAGTTCTTC | CASSRPGRAAYNKQFF
NA | TRBJ1-1 | TRBV5-1 | many | TGCGCCAGCAGCGCCGTCTGGGGAGGAGGCACTGAAGCTTTCTTT | CASSAVWGGGTEAFF
NA | TRBJ2-7 | TRBV6-1 | many | TGTGCCAGCAGTTATACTGGGGGCCGGAACGAGCAGTACTTC | CASSYTGGRNEQYF
NA | TRBJ2-3 | TRBV18 | few | TGTGCCAGCTCACTGAGGCAGGACACAGATACGCAGTATTTT | CASSLRQDTDTQYF
NA | TRBJ2-1 | TRBV20-1 | medium-sized | TGCAGTGCCACTTCAAATCGGCAACGGCAGTTCTTC | CSATSNRQRQFF
NA | TRBJ2-1 | TRBV20-1 | many | TGCAGTGCTAGAGATCAGTTATTCAACAATGAGCAGTTCTTC | CSARDQLFNNEQFF
NA | TRBJ2-5 | TRBV9 | NA | TGTGCCAGCAGCCCGTCAGGGGGGAAGACCCAGTACTTC | CASSPSGGKTQYF
NA | TRBJ2-3 | TRBV6-5 | many | TGTGCCAGCAGGGACACAGATACGCAGTATTTT | CASRDTDTQYF
NA | TRBJ2-5 | TRBV15 | many | TGTGCCACTTCAAAAGGCCGAAGGCAAGAGACCCAGTACTTC | CATSKGRRQETQYF
TRBD1 | TRBJ1-1 | TRBV19 | many | TGTGCCAGCCGACCTCAGGGGGCGTATTCCACTGAAGCTTTCTTT | CASRPQGAYSTEAFF
TRBD1 | TRBJ1-1 | TRBV6-2/TRBV6-3 | many | TGTGCCAGCTTAACTCACAGGGGGCATGGTACGATGAACACTGAAGCTTTCTTT | CASLTHRGHGTMNTEAFF
TRBD2 | TRBJ2-5 | TRBV19 | NA | TGTGCCAGTAGTTCCGGGGGGAGAGAGACCCAGTACTTC | CASSSGGRETQYF
TRBD2 | TRBJ2-2 | TRBV6-5 | many | TGTGCCAGCAACCTACTAGCGGCCCCCACCGGGGAGCTGTTTTTT | CASNLLAAPTGELFF
NA | TRBJ2-1 | TRBV7-2 | NA | TGTGCCAGCAGCTTGGACCACAACTATGAGCAGTTCTTC | CASSLDHNYEQFF
NA | TRBJ2-1 | TRBV7-2 | many | TGTGCCAGCAGCTTATGGAGTCCTGCGGGGATTGAGCAGTTCTTC | CASSLWSPAGIEQFF
TRBD2 | TRBJ2-1 | TRBV29-1 | NA | TGCAGCGTACATAGCGCGGGAGGACCCAGCTCCCACAATGAGCAGTTCTTC | CSVHSAGGPSSHNEQFF
NA | TRBJ2-2 | TRBV3-1 | few | TGTGCCAGCAGCCAAGCGGGACCCGGGGAGCTGTTTTTT | CASSQAGPGELFF
TRBD2 | TRBJ2-6 | TRBV7-4 | NA | TGTGCCAGCATCCCGACTAGCGGGAGCTCTGGGGCCAACGTCCTGACTTTC | CASIPTSGSSGANVLTF
NA | TRBJ2-6 | TRBV5-1 | many | TGCGCCAGCAGCTTGTCGGGCAGCTCTGGGGCCAACGTCCTGACTTTC | CASSLSGSSGANVLTF
TRBD1 | TRBJ1-2 | TRBV9 | NA | TGTGCCAGCAGCGTAGGAGTTGCGGGACAGGGGCGCTATGGCTACACCTTC | CASSVGVAGQGRYGYTF
TRBD1 | TRBJ1-6 | TRBV6-2/TRBV6-3 | many | TGTGCCAGCAGTCGGGACAGTACTAATTCACCCCTCCACTTT | CASSRDSTNSPLHF
TRBD2 | TRBJ2-4 | TRBV19 | few | TGTGCCAGTAGTTTAGCTTGGACTAGCGGAAACATTCAGTACTTC | CASSLAWTSGNIQYF
NA | TRBJ1-5 | TRBV29-1 | NA | TGCAGCGTTGACGTAGGGGGGAACAATCAGCCCCAGCATTTT | CSVDVGGNNQPQHF
TRBD1 | TRBJ2-1 | TRBV29-1 | many | TGCAGCGTTGAAGGGGGACAGGGGACCTACAATGAGCAGTTCTTC | CSVEGGQGTYNEQFF
NA | TRBJ2-7 | TRBV19 | many | TGTGCCAGTAGTATAGATCCCTTCTACGAGCAGTACTTC | CASSIDPFYEQYF